Listed below are T cell receptor beta chains from one sample, sequenced in a study of cytomegalovirus exposure and HLA in healthy donors. The table came from immunoSEQ multiplex PCR; TCRdb's copy has only in-frame clones and leaves some out. The data show about 190,000 clones, 70% to 75% seen once. Specimen: PBMCs. The receptors here all came from a woman under 40 in good health and CMV-seropositive. CDR3s include the opening cysteine and the closing phenylalanine or tryptophan. The order of the fields is D gene, clone size, V gene, J gene, CDR3 DNA, CDR3 protein. A D gene is named only where the DNA matches it firmly. Some rows mark clone size as missing; the rest say once, few, many or name a class of expanded clone.

D: TRBD2
size: NA
V: TRBV11-2
J: TRBJ2-3
DNA: TGTGCCAGCAGCTTAGTAGCGGGAGGGCCGCTTGGCACAGATACGCAGTATTTT
CDR3: CASSLVAGGPLGTDTQYF

D: NA
size: NA
V: TRBV28
J: TRBJ1-2
DNA: TGTGCCAGCAGCCGGCAGGGCGGAGGCTACACCTTC
CDR3: CASSRQGGGYTF

D: TRBD1
size: NA
V: TRBV19
J: TRBJ1-1
DNA: TGTGCCAGTGGACAGGGGAACACTGAAGCTTTCTTT
CDR3: CASGQGNTEAFF

D: NA
size: NA
V: TRBV18
J: TRBJ2-5
DNA: TGTGCCAGCTCACCACCTCCCCCTCGGTGGGAGACCCAGTACTTC
CDR3: CASSPPPPRWETQYF

D: TRBD2
size: NA
V: TRBV5-1
J: TRBJ2-3
DNA: TGCGCCAGCGGACTAGCGGGAGGGCCAGATACGCAGTATTTT
CDR3: CASGLAGGPDTQYF

D: NA
size: NA
V: TRBV14
J: TRBJ1-1
DNA: TGTGCCAGCAGCCAAGGAGGAGTAGCTTTCTTT
CDR3: CASSQGGVAFF

D: NA
size: NA
V: TRBV28
J: TRBJ2-1
DNA: TGTGCCAGCAGTTTCGGGGTGTCCTACAATGAGCAGTTCTTC
CDR3: CASSFGVSYNEQFF

D: NA
size: NA
V: TRBV27
J: TRBJ2-7
DNA: TGTGCCAGCAGTTTTGCGGGAAACCCCATCTACGAGCAGTACTTC
CDR3: CASSFAGNPIYEQYF

D: TRBD2
size: NA
V: TRBV15
J: TRBJ2-1
DNA: TGTGCCACCAGCAGGGCCAAGACTAGCGGGAACGACAATGAGCAGTTCTTC
CDR3: CATSRAKTSGNDNEQFF

D: NA
size: few
V: TRBV5-1
J: TRBJ1-1
DNA: TGCGCCAGCAGCCAACCGGGACAACACACTGAAGCTTTCTTT
CDR3: CASSQPGQHTEAFF

D: NA
size: NA
V: TRBV7-9
J: TRBJ2-1
DNA: TGTTCCAGCAGCTACTCCGGGGGGCTCTTGGACAATGAGCAGTTCTTC
CDR3: CSSSYSGGLLDNEQFF

D: NA
size: NA
V: TRBV19
J: TRBJ2-3
DNA: TGTGCCAGTAGTCCCACAGGGAACACAGATACGCAGTATTTT
CDR3: CASSPTGNTDTQYF

D: TRBD1
size: NA
V: TRBV27
J: TRBJ1-4
DNA: TGTGCCAGCAGTTCCCCCGGGACAGGGAACGAAAAACTGTTTTTT
CDR3: CASSSPGTGNEKLFF

D: NA
size: NA
V: TRBV18
J: TRBJ1-3
DNA: TGTGCCAGCTCACCACGCGGGGCTTCTGGAAACACCATATATTTT
CDR3: CASSPRGASGNTIYF

D: TRBD1
size: NA
V: TRBV5-1
J: TRBJ1-4
DNA: TGCGCCAGCAGCCTTGACGGACAGGGAAGGGATGAAAAACTGTTTTTT
CDR3: CASSLDGQGRDEKLFF

D: NA
size: few
V: TRBV27
J: TRBJ2-7
DNA: TGTGCCAGCAGGAACTCTAGCGTGCACTCCTACGAGCAGTACTTC
CDR3: CASRNSSVHSYEQYF

D: TRBD1
size: NA
V: TRBV6-1
J: TRBJ2-5
DNA: TGTGCCAGCAGCCGGGACAGGAAAGAGACCCAGTACTTC
CDR3: CASSRDRKETQYF

D: TRBD1
size: NA
V: TRBV7-9
J: TRBJ2-2
DNA: TGTGCCAGCAGCCCCCGGCAGGGGGAAAACACCGGGGAGCTGTTTTTT
CDR3: CASSPRQGENTGELFF

D: NA
size: few
V: TRBV15
J: TRBJ2-1
DNA: TGTGCCACCAGCAGAGCGTTGGATCCGGGCTACAATGAGCAGTTCTTC
CDR3: CATSRALDPGYNEQFF

D: NA
size: NA
V: TRBV27
J: TRBJ2-1
DNA: TGTGCCAGCAGCTCCTCGGATGAGCAGTTCTTC
CDR3: CASSSSDEQFF

D: NA
size: NA
V: TRBV28
J: TRBJ1-2
DNA: TGTGCCAGCAGTTTGCCAGGGGACTATGGCTACACCTTC
CDR3: CASSLPGDYGYTF

D: NA
size: NA
V: TRBV7-8
J: TRBJ2-7
DNA: TGTGCCAGCAGCTCGGAGGGGTCACCCTCCTACGAGCAGTACTTC
CDR3: CASSSEGSPSYEQYF

D: TRBD1
size: NA
V: TRBV28
J: TRBJ1-1
DNA: TGTGCCAGCAGTTACAGGGGGCCCCGAGGAACTGAAGCTTTCTTT
CDR3: CASSYRGPRGTEAFF

D: NA
size: NA
V: TRBV21-1
J: TRBJ1-3
DNA: TGTGCCAGCAGCACGCCCCAGGTTCGCTCTGGAAACACCATATATTTT
CDR3: CASSTPQVRSGNTIYF

D: NA
size: NA
V: TRBV7-9
J: TRBJ1-1
DNA: TGTGCCAGCAGCTTTCAGAAGAACACTGAAGCTTTCTTT
CDR3: CASSFQKNTEAFF

D: TRBD1
size: NA
V: TRBV27
J: TRBJ2-2
DNA: TGTGCCAGCAGTGACAGGGTTGGGGAGCTGTTTTTT
CDR3: CASSDRVGELFF

D: TRBD1
size: NA
V: TRBV27
J: TRBJ1-2
DNA: TGTGCCAGCAGTCCCAGACAGGGCTCGGGTGGCTACACCTTC
CDR3: CASSPRQGSGGYTF

D: NA
size: few
V: TRBV5-6
J: TRBJ1-5
DNA: TGTGCCAGCAGCGCGGTACAGGAGCAGGCTCAGCCCCAGCATTTT
CDR3: CASSAVQEQAQPQHF

D: NA
size: NA
V: TRBV19
J: TRBJ2-7
DNA: TGTGCCAGTAGTGCCGGCAGCGGAAACCCCTACGAGCAGTACTTC
CDR3: CASSAGSGNPYEQYF

D: NA
size: NA
V: TRBV15
J: TRBJ2-7
DNA: TGTGCCACCAGCAAACAGAGCTCCCGGGAGCAGTACTTC
CDR3: CATSKQSSREQYF

D: NA
size: NA
V: TRBV2
J: TRBJ2-4
DNA: TGTGCCAGCACAGAGAGGGACAAAAACATTCAGTACTTC
CDR3: CASTERDKNIQYF

D: NA
size: NA
V: TRBV27
J: TRBJ1-6
DNA: TGTGCCAGCAGTTTATCCAGGGGAAATTCACCCCTCCACTTT
CDR3: CASSLSRGNSPLHF

D: NA
size: NA
V: TRBV28
J: TRBJ2-6
DNA: TGTGCCAGCAGTTTAGAAGTCGGGGTAGGTGGGGCCAACGTCCTGACTTTC
CDR3: CASSLEVGVGGANVLTF

D: TRBD1
size: NA
V: TRBV7-9
J: TRBJ1-2
DNA: TGTGCCAGCAGCCCGCCCGACAGGGATCAATATGGCTACACCTTC
CDR3: CASSPPDRDQYGYTF

D: NA
size: NA
V: TRBV10-3
J: TRBJ2-7
DNA: TGTGCCATCAGTGAGTCGGGAGCCTCCTACGAGCAGTACTTC
CDR3: CAISESGASYEQYF

D: TRBD2
size: few
V: TRBV5-1
J: TRBJ2-1
DNA: TGCGCCAGCAGAGGCTCTAGCGGGAGCTCCTACAATGAGCAGTTCTTC
CDR3: CASRGSSGSSYNEQFF

D: NA
size: NA
V: TRBV7-6
J: TRBJ1-2
DNA: TGTGCCAGCAGCGGCAGCCATGGGGGCGTTGACTATGGCTACACCTTC
CDR3: CASSGSHGGVDYGYTF

D: NA
size: NA
V: TRBV19
J: TRBJ1-1
DNA: TGTGCCAGTAGTGCGATGGACAGCGTGAACACTGAAGCTTTCTTT
CDR3: CASSAMDSVNTEAFF

D: TRBD1
size: once
V: TRBV19
J: TRBJ2-2
DNA: TGTGCCAGTACGGGACAGGGGACCGGGGAGCTGTTTTTT
CDR3: CASTGQGTGELFF

D: TRBD1
size: NA
V: TRBV15
J: TRBJ2-7
DNA: TGTGCCACCAGCAGATTACAGGGGTACGAGCAGTACTTC
CDR3: CATSRLQGYEQYF

D: NA
size: NA
V: TRBV6-5
J: TRBJ1-5
DNA: TGTGCCAGCAGTTACGACGGGGGAGACCAGCCCCAGCATTTT
CDR3: CASSYDGGDQPQHF

D: NA
size: NA
V: TRBV11-3
J: TRBJ2-3
DNA: TGTGCCAGCAGCTTAGATGGGACTAGCACAGATACGCAGTATTTT
CDR3: CASSLDGTSTDTQYF

D: TRBD2
size: NA
V: TRBV27
J: TRBJ2-5
DNA: TGTGCCAGCAGCCTTGGGGGACTAGCGGGAGCAGAGACCCAGTACTTC
CDR3: CASSLGGLAGAETQYF

D: NA
size: NA
V: TRBV6-1
J: TRBJ1-4
DNA: TGTGCCAGCAGCGAACCCAGGTCAGGGTGGATTGAAAAACTGTTTTTT
CDR3: CASSEPRSGWIEKLFF

D: TRBD2
size: NA
V: TRBV28
J: TRBJ2-3
DNA: TGTGCCAGCATCCTAGCGGGTTCGGTTGCAGATACGCAGTATTTT
CDR3: CASILAGSVADTQYF

D: TRBD2
size: NA
V: TRBV27
J: TRBJ2-3
DNA: TGTGCCAGCAGTTTCTGGAGGCAGCGGGGGAGCACAGATACGCAGTATTTT
CDR3: CASSFWRQRGSTDTQYF

D: TRBD1
size: NA
V: TRBV5-1
J: TRBJ2-2
DNA: TGCGCCAGTCGGACAGGGGTCGGGGAGCTGTTTTTT
CDR3: CASRTGVGELFF

D: TRBD1
size: NA
V: TRBV9
J: TRBJ1-1
DNA: TGTGCCAGCAGCGTAGAAGGGGGACAGGGAGGAACTGAAGCTTTCTTT
CDR3: CASSVEGGQGGTEAFF

D: TRBD2
size: once
V: TRBV28
J: TRBJ2-5
DNA: TGTGCCAGCAGTTGGACTAGCGGAGAAGAGACCCAGTACTTC
CDR3: CASSWTSGEETQYF

D: TRBD1
size: NA
V: TRBV19
J: TRBJ2-1
DNA: TGTGCCAGTAGTATAACAGGGGTAAGGAATGAGCAGTTCTTC
CDR3: CASSITGVRNEQFF

D: NA
size: NA
V: TRBV7-9
J: TRBJ2-1
DNA: TGTGCCAGCAGCTCCCGGGTCTCCGGTCGGTACAATGAGCAGTTCTTC
CDR3: CASSSRVSGRYNEQFF

D: NA
size: few
V: TRBV4-1
J: TRBJ1-3
DNA: TGCGCCAGCAGCCAAGTTTCCGGCAGGCTGGGAAACACCATATATTTT
CDR3: CASSQVSGRLGNTIYF

D: TRBD1
size: few
V: TRBV2
J: TRBJ1-1
DNA: TGTGCCAGCAGTGGGGACAGGGGGCGAGGGACTGAAGCTTTCTTT
CDR3: CASSGDRGRGTEAFF

D: TRBD2
size: NA
V: TRBV27
J: TRBJ2-3
DNA: TGTGCCAGCAGGCGCGGGACTAGCGGCACAGATACGCAGTATTTT
CDR3: CASRRGTSGTDTQYF

D: NA
size: NA
V: TRBV5-4
J: TRBJ1-1
DNA: TGTGCCAGCAGCTTGGTAGAGGGGGACACTGAAGCTTTCTTT
CDR3: CASSLVEGDTEAFF

D: TRBD2
size: NA
V: TRBV11-3
J: TRBJ2-1
DNA: TGTGCCAGCAGCTTAAGACTAGCGGGAAACAATGAGCAGTTCTTC
CDR3: CASSLRLAGNNEQFF

D: TRBD1
size: NA
V: TRBV5-5
J: TRBJ2-7
DNA: TGTGCCAGCAGCTTGGAAGGGACAGGCATCTACGAGCAGTACTTC
CDR3: CASSLEGTGIYEQYF

D: NA
size: few
V: TRBV5-4
J: TRBJ2-3
DNA: TGTGCCAGCAGCCTTATCCCCTCACAGGGAGGGAGCACAGATACGCAGTATTTT
CDR3: CASSLIPSQGGSTDTQYF

D: NA
size: once
V: TRBV5-4
J: TRBJ2-2
DNA: TGTGCCAGCAGCTTGGCCTCGGCGGGATGGGACACCGGGGAGCTGTTTTTT
CDR3: CASSLASAGWDTGELFF

D: TRBD1
size: NA
V: TRBV2
J: TRBJ2-3
DNA: TGTGCCAGCAGTGGGGACAGGGAGACAGATACGCAGTATTTT
CDR3: CASSGDRETDTQYF